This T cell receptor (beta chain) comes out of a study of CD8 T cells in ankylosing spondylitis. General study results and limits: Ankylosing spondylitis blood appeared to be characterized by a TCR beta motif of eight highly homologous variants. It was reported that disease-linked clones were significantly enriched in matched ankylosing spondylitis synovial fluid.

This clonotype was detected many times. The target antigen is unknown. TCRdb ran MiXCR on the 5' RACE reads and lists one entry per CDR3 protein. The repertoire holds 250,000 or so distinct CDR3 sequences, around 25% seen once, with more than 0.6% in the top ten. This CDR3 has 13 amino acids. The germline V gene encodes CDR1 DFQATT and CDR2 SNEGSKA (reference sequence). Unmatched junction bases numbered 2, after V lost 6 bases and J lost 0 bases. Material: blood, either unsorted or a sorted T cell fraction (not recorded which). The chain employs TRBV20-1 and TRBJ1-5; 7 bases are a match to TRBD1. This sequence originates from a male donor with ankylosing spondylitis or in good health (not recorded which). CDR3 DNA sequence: TGCAGTGCCGGGACAGATAGCAATCAGCCCCAGCATTTT. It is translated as CSAGTDSNQPQHF.